The TCR beta chain described here comes from a study of cytomegalovirus exposure and HLA in healthy donors. Across the whole study: Caucasian-associated ancestry cluster membership applied to under 85% of a few hundred genotyped donors.

With regard to this clone: The antigen is not known.

PCR amplification relied on 60 Vbeta primers (plus 13 Jbeta primers). Some clones are missing from TCRdb's copy, which holds only in-frame ones; the method was immunoSEQ multiplex PCR. Among 100,000 to 120,000 clones listed, over 60% were seen once. Germline trimming cut 3 bases from V and 2 bases from J; bases unmatched to any gene: 9. The CDR3 extends over 16 amino acids. Germline values: CDR1 SGDLS, CDR2 YYNGEE. Findings of the study overall: Researchers reported in a later analysis that a missense DCLRE1C variant was tied to TCR beta V- and J-gene trimming.

The J gene is TRBJ2-5, the V gene TRBV9, with 8 bases fitting TRBD1. This TCR came from a man between 25 and 39 years old in good health and CMV-seropositive. The sample consisted of PBMCs. CDR3 DNA sequence: TGTGCCAGCAGCGCCTTGACAGGGGTTGGACAAGAGACCCAGTACTTC. The encoded protein is CASSALTGVGQETQYF. The full variable domain, rest sourced from reference TRBV9 and TRBJ2-5, is DSGVTQTPKHLITATGQRVTLRCSPRSGDLSVYWYQQSLDQGLQFLIQYYNGEERAKGNILERFSAQQFPDLHSELNLSSLELGDSALYFCASSALTGVGQETQYFGPGTRLLVL.